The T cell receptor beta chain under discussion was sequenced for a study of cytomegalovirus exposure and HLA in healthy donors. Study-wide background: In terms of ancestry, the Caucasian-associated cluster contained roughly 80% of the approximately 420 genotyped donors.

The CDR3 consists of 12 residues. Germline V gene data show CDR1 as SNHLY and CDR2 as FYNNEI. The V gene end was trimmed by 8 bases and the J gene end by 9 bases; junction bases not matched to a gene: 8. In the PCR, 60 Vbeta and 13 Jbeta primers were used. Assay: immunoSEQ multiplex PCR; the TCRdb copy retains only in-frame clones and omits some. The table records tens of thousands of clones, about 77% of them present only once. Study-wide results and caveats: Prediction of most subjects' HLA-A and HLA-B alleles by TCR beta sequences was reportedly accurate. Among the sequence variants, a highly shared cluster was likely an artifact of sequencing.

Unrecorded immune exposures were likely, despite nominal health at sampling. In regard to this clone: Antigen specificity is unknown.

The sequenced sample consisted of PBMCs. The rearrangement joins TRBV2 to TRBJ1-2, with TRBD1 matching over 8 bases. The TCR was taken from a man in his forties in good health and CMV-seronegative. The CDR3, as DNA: TGTGCCAGCCTTCGACAGGGGCCGAGCTACACCTTC. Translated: CASLRQGPSYTF.